The 12 T cell receptor beta chains below were found in one sample sequenced in a study of response to subunit inactivated influenza vaccine. Via MiXCR, TCRdb re-called the RT-PCR reads, giving one row per CDR3 protein. Of a few hundred thousand distinct CDR3 sequences detected, approximately 10% appear once; the ten largest clones hold 9.5% to 12%. The sample was also linked to a second study, of T cells expressing NK-cell markers. That work adds: Making the TCR beta cDNA relied on 5'RACE template switching with UMIs.

The sequencing here drew on PBMCs from blood, taken on the day of vaccination. The receptors derive from a man between 45 and 60 years old who received an inactivated influenza vaccine.

This chain joins TRBV5-1 and TRBJ2-5; D unclear. CDR3 length equals 14 residues. Germline lookup yields CDR1 SGHRS and CDR2 YFSETQ. The V end was cut by 4 bases, the J end by 5 bases, with 15 bases between. The CDR3 is CASSDSLGFETQYF. CDR3 DNA sequence: TGCGCCAGCAGCGATAGCTTAGGATTCGAGACCCAGTACTTC.

The chain uses TRBV5-1 and TRBJ2-7, with a tentative D call TRBD1 (5 bases). V was cut by 3 bases and J by 2 bases, with 12 bases left in between. CDR3 length: 14 residues. Germline-derived CDR1 and CDR2 are SGHRS and YFSETQ. The CDR3 nucleotides read TGCGCCAGCAGCTCGACAGTCGGTCCCTACGAGCAGTACTTC. Protein: CASSSTVGPYEQYF.

This clonotype was recorded at least ten times. V and J are TRBV4-2 and TRBJ1-3; D is perhaps TRBD1 (6 bases). CDR1 LGHNA and CDR2 YNFKEQ come from the germline V gene. There are 15 residues in the CDR3. Deletions cut 4 bases from V and 6 bases from J, with 16 bases between. This CDR3 is CASSLERGSENTIYF. The CDR3 bases are TGTGCCAGCAGCCTCGAAAGGGGGAGTGAAAACACCATATATTTT.

This clonotype was recorded a few times. This chain links TRBV7-2 with TRBJ1-2; no reliable D call. The germline V gene has CDR1 SGHTA and CDR2 FQGNSA. The CDR3 extends over 14 amino acids. Trimming cost V 1 base and J 4 bases, with 10 bases left between them. Here the CDR3 DNA reads TGTGCCAGCAGCTTAGGACTGCTGATCTATGGCTACACCTTC. It specifies CASSLGLLIYGYTF.

This clonotype was seen a few times. The chain couples TRBV10-3 to TRBJ2-7; 8 bases map to TRBD1. V shed 4 bases, J shed 7 bases, and the junction held 6 bases outside the gene matches. In germline, CDR1 is ENHRY, CDR2 SYGVKD. The CDR3 length is 13 residues. CDR3 nucleotides: TGTGCCATCAGTGGCGACAGGGGTAAAGAGCAGTACTTC. This gives the protein CAISGDRGKEQYF.

This clonotype was seen a few times. This chain joins TRBV20-1 and TRBJ2-7; TRBD2 aligns across 8 bases. This CDR3 region has 18 residues. Trimming removed 2 bases from V and 8 bases from J; junction bases left unmatched: 23. Germline-derived CDR1 and CDR2 are DFQATT and SNEGSKA (reference sequence). CDR3 in DNA: TGCAGTGCTAGAAACGGTCGAGGAGGGCGGGAGGAGCTACTGAAGCAGTACTTC. This encodes CSARNGRGGREELLKQYF.

V and J are TRBV3-1 and TRBJ2-3; D gene ambiguous. This CDR3 region has 13 residues. Germline V gene sequence: CDR1 LGHDT, CDR2 YNNKEL (reference sequence). V lost 5 bases and J lost 3, with 9 bases in between. DNA for the CDR3: TGTGCCAGCAGCGCTGTCCGTACAGATACGCAGTATTTT. Amino acid sequence: CASSAVRTDTQYF.

This rearrangement joins TRBV27 to TRBJ2-7; D is undetermined. With 3 bases removed from V and 2 bases from J, the gap between germline ends came to 11 bases. The CDR3 length is 14 residues. The V gene's germline CDR1 is MNHEY and CDR2 SMNVEV (reference sequence). This CDR3 reads CASSFNGGAYEQYF. The CDR3 nucleotides read TGTGCCAGCAGTTTTAATGGCGGAGCCTACGAGCAGTACTTC.

The gene calls are TRBV2 and TRBJ2-1, with D maybe TRBD2 (7 bases). With 7 bases removed from V and 7 bases from J, the gap between germline ends came to 17 bases. Looked up from germline, CDR1 is SNHLY and CDR2 is FYNNEI. The CDR3 is 14 amino acids. The CDR3 loop reads CASKTGGAGNEQFF. The CDR3 bases are TGTGCCAGCAAAACGGGGGGCGCGGGGAATGAGCAGTTCTTC.

This clonotype was counted many times. The rearrangement joins TRBV20-1 to TRBJ2-2, with a possible D match to TRBD1 (5 bases). This CDR3 has 12 residues. CDR1 DFQATT and CDR2 SNEGSKA come from the germline V gene (reference sequence). The CDR3 DNA follows: TGCAGAGCAGACAGAAACACCGGGGAGCTGTTTTTT. Its translation is CRADRNTGELFF.

This clonotype was seen many times. The chain is built from TRBV9 and TRBJ1-1; no clear D. Germline CDR1 is SGDLS and CDR2 is YYNGEE. The CDR3 is made up of 16 amino acids. Between the trimmed V and J ends, which lost 0 bases and 3 bases, there was a span of 15 bases. CDR3: CASSVAGPGGDTEAFF. Here the CDR3 DNA reads TGTGCCAGCAGCGTAGCTGGGCCCGGTGGGGACACTGAAGCTTTCTTT.

This clonotype appeared a few times. The rearrangement uses TRBV29-1 and TRBJ2-6; weak D call: TRBD1 (5 bases). The CDR3 runs to 13 residues. Trimming took off 6 bases at V and 2 bases at J, with 8 bases between the two ends. Germline lookup yields CDR1 SQVTM and CDR2 ANQGSEA. CDR3 protein: CSVGVTGANVLTF. CDR3 DNA: TGCAGCGTAGGGGTTACTGGGGCCAACGTCCTGACTTTC.